This T cell receptor beta chain came from a study of graft-versus-host responses after intestinal transplantation (dated by TCRdb to 2020 to 2022). About the full investigation: Recipients received multivisceral, liver-intestinal, or isolated intestinal transplants. Every recipient was given anti-thymocyte globulin induction, followed by around three years of maintenance tacrolimus and steroids. Bulk TCR-beta CDR3 sequencing was used to track graft-versus-host and host-versus-graft alloreactive T cell clones in the graft, circulation and bone marrow after intestinal transplantation. Alloreactive clones were identified by sequencing pre-transplant mixed lymphocyte reaction products and comparing these products with unstimulated pre-transplant donor and recipient T cells. The cohort enrolled under 30 intestinal transplant recipients, one of whom was a retransplant, and a few patients without pretransplant specimens were excluded. A peak of at least 4% donor T cells among recipient peripheral blood mononuclear cells was the definition used for donor T cell macrochimerism. Samples from three later patients were sequenced in-house on an Illumina MiSeq with MiXCR processing rather than by the commercial service.

CDR1 SNHLY and CDR2 FYNNEI are derived from the germline V gene. The CDR3, cysteine through phenylalanine, is 10 amino acids long. Only CDR3 DNA is held: 30 bases, read in frame from base 1. The junction shows trimming of 5 bases on V and 10 bases on J, plus 8 bases between the germline ends. Here is what the overall study found, with its caveats: The conclusions were limited by the relatively low number and heterogeneity of the intestinal transplant patients. Peak levels of circulating GvH clones were associated with declines in HvG clones early after transplant. GvH clones were detected in recipient bone marrow, and some appeared earlier in ileal mucosa or blood, consistent with an intestinal mucosal origin. High GvH to HvG T cell clonal ratios were observed in the allografts of patients with donor T cell macrochimerism.

A word on this clone: Its recognized antigen is unknown. Base qualities are not provided; no much larger clone lies one nucleotide away.

In the first month after transplant, blood samples were collected up to 4 times, and after that at least monthly when available. Libraries were built with the immunoSEQ multiplex PCR assay. High-throughput TCR-beta CDR3 sequencing of genomic DNA from most patients was performed by Adaptive Biotechnologies. In the paper's pipeline: Adaptive's ImmunoSEQ software was the source of the TCR sequencing data for around 20 patients, while a few other patients were processed with MiXCR and VDJtools. CDR3 nucleotide sequences shared between donor and recipient were removed because their origin could not be assigned. To be classed as alloreactive, a clone needed at least 2-fold expansion over unstimulated cells and a minimum CFSE-low frequency of 0.002% (template counts) or 0.001% (read counts). Mappable clones were those detected in sequenced pre-transplant spleen, lymph node, or MLR CFSE-low populations of the donor or recipient. Cumulative frequency of alloreactive clones was calculated as a percentage of all sequences weighted by copy number. In its TCRdb copy, this immuneACCESS table keeps in-frame sequences only and misses some clones. Where compared with another copy, unresolved V genes explain less than half of these, and the others have no known cause. From that table come the V and J calls and clone size; the DNA was used to work out D and trimming. The sample table lists 45,000 to 55,000 clones, about 90% of them with a count of one. The ten largest clones capture 5% to 7% of the sample.

The chain was built from TRBV2 and TRBJ1-1; confidence is insufficient to name the D gene. This sequence was found in a human patient who received an intestinal transplant, so some T cells may come from the graft donor. The sequencing used PBMCs, collected approximately 660 days after intestinal transplant. The CDR3 sequence is CASSLGSAFF. Read as DNA, the sequence is TGTGCCAGCAGTCTGGGTTCAGCTTTCTTT.